Listed here are 4 T cell receptor beta chains from one sample, sequenced in a study of graft-versus-host responses after intestinal transplantation. Tissue from the graft was processed to free its intraepithelial and lamina propria lymphocytes. The assay was immunoSEQ multiplex PCR, and TCRdb's table has in-frame clones only and misses some. The table has about 15,000 clones, 67% seen once. The specimen comprised ileum tissue, sampled roughly 720 days after intestinal transplantation. The receptors originated from a human patient who received an intestinal transplant, so some T cells may come from the graft donor.

CDR3 sequence (DNA): TGTGCCACCCTCACGGGGGCAGATACGCAGTATTTT. It encodes CATLTGADTQYF. This rearrangement joins TRBV6-6 to TRBJ2-3, with a tentative D call TRBD2 (6 bases). Germline assignment: CDR1 MNHNY and CDR2 SVGAGI (reference sequence). Trimming shortened V by 10 bases and J by 4 bases, and 12 bases separated the two germline ends. The CDR3 consists of 12 residues.

V is TRBV6-5 and J is TRBJ1-2; D is unresolved. CDR1 is MNHEY, CDR2 SVGAGI, per germline. The CDR3 extends over 14 amino acids. The ends were cut back, 2 bases at V and 2 bases at J, with 9 bases in the middle. CDR3 in amino acids: CASSYRAGNYGYTF. CDR3 DNA sequence: TGTGCCAGCAGTTACAGGGCGGGAAACTATGGCTACACCTTC.

This chain links TRBV4-3 with TRBJ2-7; no clear D gene. Trimming removed 0 bases from V and 7 bases from J, with 19 bases in between. CDR3 length equals 16 residues. Germline-derived CDR1 and CDR2 are LGHNA and YSLEER. The CDR3 sequence is CASSQDPPPEPREQYF. In DNA form, the CDR3 reads TGCGCCAGCAGCCAAGATCCCCCACCGGAGCCCCGGGAGCAGTACTTC.

The chain couples TRBV12-2 to TRBJ2-1; the D call of TRBD2 is as the table states it, not checked on the DNA. TRBV12-2 is a listed pseudogene. The CDR3 loop spans 17 amino acids. The chain's CDR3 is CASRLVRMRGAYNEQFF. The CDR3 DNA reads as TGTGCAAGTCGCTTAGTTAGGATGCGGGGGGCCTACAATGAGCAGTTCTTC.